This record concerns one TCR beta chain sequence. The data originate from a study of blood T cell repertoires in COVID-19. Two consecutive negative NP/OP PCR tests, clearance, or resolved symptoms defined Cohort 3 recovery. The CDR3 has 16 residues. V lost 3 bases and J 4 bases, leaving 20 bases between the germline ends. In germline, CDR1 is SQVTM, CDR2 ANQGSEA. This table comes from immunoSEQ multiplex PCR, and its TCRdb copy is limited to in-frame clones, with some not included. The profile shows a few hundred thousand clones, roughly 80% of them singletons. Source material: PBMCs or T cells enriched from blood (not recorded which). V gene TRBV29-1 combines with J gene TRBJ2-3, with D possibly matching TRBD1 (6 bases). This TCR came from a woman aged 50 to 60 who had recovered from COVID-19. CDR3 bases: TGCAGCGTTGACCCAGATCTAAGGGGGTTCTCAGATACGCAGTATTTT. Its translation is CSVDPDLRGFSDTQYF.